The 20 T cell receptor beta chains listed next were all sequenced from one sample in a study of T-cell memory formation after mild COVID-19. MiXCR was run by TCRdb on the 5' RACE reads, yielding one entry per CDR3 protein. The data show approximately 60,000 distinct CDR3 sequences, 9% to 9.5% seen once. Sequencing used PBMCs or a T cell subset sorted from them (not recorded which). These receptors all come from a young man who had mild COVID-19 (a few samples of this study predate the infection). Cell type and time point are not known.

In this sample, this clonotype turned up a few times. The genes are TRBV2 and TRBJ2-5, with D perhaps matching TRBD2 (6 bases). Germline CDR1 reads SNHLY; CDR2 reads FYNNEI. V dropped 6 bases and J dropped 4 bases, with 18 bases sitting between them. The CDR3 covers 15 residues. CDR3 bases: TGTGCCAGCAGCACTCGGGGGTCAGGCACAGAGACCCAGTACTTC. Its translation: CASSTRGSGTETQYF.

The chain uses TRBV7-9 and TRBJ2-2; D call uncertain. CDR1 and CDR2 (germline): SEHNR, FQNEAQ (reference sequence). The V end lost 1 base, the J end lost 5 bases, and 8 bases lay between the germline ends. CDR3 length equals 14 residues. The CDR3 sequence is CASSLELSTGELFF. In DNA, the CDR3 is TGTGCCAGCAGCTTAGAGCTCTCGACCGGGGAGCTGTTTTTT.

V gene TRBV9 combines with J gene TRBJ2-7, with D perhaps given as TRBD1 or TRBD2 (6 bases each). Germline CDR1 and CDR2: SGDLS and YYNGEE. With 4 bases removed from V and 3 bases from J, the gap between germline ends came to 14 bases. The CDR3 totals 14 residues. The CDR3 reads CASSRGGGFYEQYF. CDR3 in DNA: TGTGCCAGCAGCCGTGGAGGGGGGTTCTACGAGCAGTACTTC.

There are a few counts of this clonotype. The rearrangement links TRBV5-1 to TRBJ1-3; D is undetermined. V gave up 2 bases and J gave up 3 bases, with 12 bases separating them. This CDR3 has 15 amino acids. The germline CDR1 and CDR2 sequences are SGHRS and YFSETQ. The chain's CDR3 is CASSLGQNFGNTIYF. The CDR3 nucleotides read TGCGCCAGCAGCTTAGGCCAGAATTTTGGAAACACCATATATTTT.

The V call is TRBV7-9, the J call TRBJ2-1; D not resolved. Looked up from germline, CDR1 is SEHNR and CDR2 is FQNEAQ (reference sequence). V was cut by 5 bases and J by 10 bases, with 21 bases left in between. The CDR3 sequence is 15 residues long. The CDR3 region is CASSPRVVVLQEQFF. In DNA, the CDR3 is TGTGCCAGCAGCCCTCGGGTGGTAGTTCTTCAGGAGCAGTTCTTC.

Many counts were recorded for this clonotype. The V and J genes are TRBV5-5 and TRBJ2-3; 13 nucleotides match TRBD2. This CDR3 region has 16 residues. The trim removed 4 bases at V and 5 bases at J, leaving 7 bases unmatched. Germline loops: CDR1 SGHKS, CDR2 YYEKEE (reference sequence). CDR3: CASSRTSGGAGDTQYF. In nucleotides, the CDR3 is TGTGCCAGCAGCCGAACTAGCGGGGGGGCGGGAGATACGCAGTATTTT.

This clonotype was observed many times. The chain combines TRBV5-6 with TRBJ2-3; possibly TRBD2 for D (5 bases). V was trimmed by 6 bases and J by 4 bases, leaving 18 bases between them. Per germline, CDR1 SGHDT and CDR2 YYEEEE. This CDR3 is built from 15 residues. The CDR3: CASNEVGPRADTQYF. The CDR3, as DNA: TGTGCCAGCAACGAAGTTGGACCGAGGGCAGATACGCAGTATTTT.

The chain's CDR3 is CSAYMGAVIEQFF. CDR3 sequence (DNA): TGCAGTGCTTACATGGGCGCCGTGATTGAGCAGTTCTTC. The chain carries TRBV20-1 and TRBJ2-1; no definite D call. The germline V and J ends were trimmed by 5 bases and 9 bases, with 17 bases remaining between them. The length of the CDR3 is 13 residues. CDR1 is DFQATT, CDR2 SNEGSKA, per germline (reference sequence).

The rearrangement uses TRBV6-5 and TRBJ1-2; D ambiguous. The CDR3 covers 14 residues. Germline-derived CDR1 and CDR2 are MNHEY and SVGAGI. The V gene lost 6 bases and the J gene lost 2 bases, with 13 bases spanning the gap. CDR3 amino acids: CASSPRPLNYGYTF. DNA of the CDR3: TGTGCCAGCAGCCCCAGACCGCTGAACTATGGCTACACCTTC.

This clonotype has more than one count but fewer than ten. The genes are TRBV4-3 and TRBJ1-2; weak D call: TRBD1 (5 bases). Germline-derived CDR1 and CDR2 are LGHNA and YSLEER. This CDR3 region has 14 residues. The ends were cut back, 3 bases at V and 2 bases at J, with 10 bases in the middle. CDR3 sequence: CASSHSRENYGYTF. CDR3 nucleotides: TGCGCCAGCAGCCACTCCAGGGAGAACTATGGCTACACCTTC.

The rearrangement uses TRBV2 and TRBJ2-7; unclear D gene. This CDR3 is 13 amino acids long. V lost 3 bases, J lost 1 base, and 7 bases lay in between. CDR1 is SNHLY, CDR2 FYNNEI, per germline. In DNA form, the CDR3 reads TGTGCCAGCAGTGATCCCAGGTCCTACGAGCAGTACTTC. It specifies CASSDPRSYEQYF.

A few counts support this clonotype. The chain joins TRBV13 to TRBJ1-2; D remains ambiguous. V was pared by 1 base and J by 8 bases, with 11 bases between. Germline V CDR1 and CDR2: PRHDT, FYEKMQ (reference sequence). This CDR3 is built from 13 residues. CDR3: CASSLDRFPGYTF. CDR3 bases: TGTGCCAGCAGCTTAGATCGCTTTCCCGGCTACACCTTC.

This chain connects TRBV12-3 or TRBV12-4 to TRBJ1-3; weak D call: TRBD1 (5 bases). The CDR3 has 13 residues. The V end was cut by 5 bases, the J end by 4 bases, with 9 bases between. In nucleotides, the CDR3 is TGTGCCAGCAGTACAGGACGGGGAAACACCATATATTTT. This codes for CASSTGRGNTIYF.

The J gene is TRBJ2-5, the V gene TRBV19; no definite D call. Germline V gene lookup returns CDR1 LNHDA and CDR2 SQIVND (reference sequence). V lost 9 bases, J lost 6 bases, and 26 bases lay in between. There are 16 residues in the CDR3. In DNA form, the CDR3 reads TGTGCCAGCGGACCCCGTACGACGGTCGCAAGGAAGACCCAGTACTTC. Encoded protein: CASGPRTTVARKTQYF.

The V call is TRBV5-6, the J call TRBJ2-7; 7 nucleotides align to TRBD1. The ends lost 4 bases at V and 1 base at J; junction bases unmatched: 8. The V gene's germline CDR1 is SGHDT and CDR2 YYEEEE. The CDR3 runs 15 residues. The CDR3 bases are TGTGCCAGCAGCGAGGCACAGGGGAAATCCTACGAGCAGTACGTC. It encodes CASSEAQGKSYEQYV.

This clonotype occurred a few times. Its ends do not fully match the called genes, so a read error is possible. CDR3 in DNA: TGTGCCAGCAGCGTCTCGGGACCGGCACGCGAGCGCAACTTC. Its translation is CASSVSGPARERNF. The rearrangement uses TRBV7-9 and TRBJ2-7; D possibly matches TRBD1 or TRBD2 (5 bases each). The CDR3 length is 14 residues. Germline V gene data show CDR1 as SEHNR and CDR2 as FQNEAQ (reference sequence).

This clonotype was recorded many times. The chain joins TRBV18 to TRBJ2-1; perhaps TRBD1 as D (6 bases). The germline gives CDR1 KGHSH, CDR2 LQKENI. The CDR3 consists of 16 residues. The V end lost 0 bases, the J end lost 4 bases, and 13 bases lay between the germline ends. The CDR3 here is CASSPPVTGKYNEQFF. The CDR3, as DNA: TGTGCCAGCTCACCACCGGTTACAGGGAAATACAATGAGCAGTTCTTC.

This clonotype came up a few times. The CDR3 DNA is TGTGCCAGCAGCTTGATACAGGGGACGCGCGGGGCCAACGTCCTGACTTTC. Translated, it gives CASSLIQGTRGANVLTF. V gene TRBV11-2 combines with J gene TRBJ2-6; 7 bases line up with TRBD1. The junction had 9 bases not matched to a gene; V was cut back by 3 bases and J by 4 bases. CDR1 is SGHAT and CDR2 is FQNNGV in the germline V gene. The CDR3 totals 17 residues.

This clonotype was seen only a few times. The J gene is TRBJ2-2, the V gene TRBV2, with D uncertain. This CDR3 region has 16 residues. Trimming removed 3 bases at V and 1 base at J, with 12 bases between. Germline V gives CDR1 SNHLY, CDR2 FYNNEI. The CDR3 reads CASSEVFVGNTGELFF. In DNA, the CDR3 is TGTGCCAGCAGTGAGGTGTTCGTCGGGAACACCGGGGAGCTGTTTTTT.

The chain has TRBV7-2 and TRBJ2-3; 11 bases agree with TRBD2. Germline V gene data show CDR1 as SGHTA and CDR2 as FQGNSA. This CDR3 region has 17 residues. V was clipped by 4 bases and J by 2 bases; unmatched bases: 8. DNA of the CDR3: TGTGCCAGCAGCTCGAACCTAGCGGGGGGTCTCACAGATACGCAGTATTTT. It is translated as CASSSNLAGGLTDTQYF.